This is a list of T cell receptor beta chains from one sample in a study of blood T cells in healthy people across ages. TCRdb fed the 5' RACE reads into MiXCR, producing one record per CDR3 protein. This sample has about 600,000 distinct CDR3 sequences; around 48% occur once, and the top ten carry just under 25%. The sequenced material came from blood. Receptor source: an elderly man in good health. Both conserved end residues are part of each CDR3. Not all rows give a size; the values are once, few, many and, for expanded clones, a class.

CDR3aa | abundance | v_gene
CASSSTGIPEAFF | . | TRBV5-1
CASSEQGGNTEAFF | few | TRBV2
CASSYARTGGNTEAFF | many | TRBV6-5
CASKTQGVRFEQYF | . | TRBV28
CSAGGGSTNEKLFF | . | TRBV29-1
CASSIKSLTDTQYF | . | TRBV19
CASSFGEANTEAFF | . | TRBV7-9
CASSQMVGGRGPYNEQFF | . | TRBV11-2
CSLSRGDTQYF | few | TRBV20-1
CSADPRQFF | few | TRBV20-1
CASHVLAGGDEQYF | . | TRBV5-1
CAWNVISFDEQYF | . | TRBV30
CASSALGDRGSEQYF | . | TRBV7-2
CASSSPGVREKLFF | many | TRBV6-6
CASSSPSGGGETQYF | . | TRBV5-1
CAIGQVNQPQHF | . | TRBV10-3
CSARREDRASSYEQYF | . | TRBV20-1
CATSDPMYRSSQDTQYF | many | TRBV24-1
CASSLTRIEQFF | . | TRBV7-2
CASSLESSYEQYF | many | TRBV7-2
CASSGLDRENIQYF | few | TRBV28
CAASDNSYNEQFF | . | TRBV6-2/TRBV6-3
CASSLRLAGHQNTGELFF | many | TRBV4-3
CASSLVLWGGGTEAFF | . | TRBV5-1
CASSVGTSALNEQFF | . | TRBV7-2
CASSLFQGSQETQYF | few | TRBV5-1
CAGRQGPTDTQYF | . | TRBV7-9
CATSDSAHNEQFF | . | TRBV24-1
CASGFRREQYF | . | TRBV12-3/TRBV12-4
CATSRGLANDEQFF | . | TRBV15
CASSLDGGYGYTF | few | TRBV5-1
CSVATGSYQETQYF | few | TRBV29-1
CASSSHRASTDTQYF | many | TRBV11-1
CASSSTAVSYEQYF | few | TRBV6-2/TRBV6-3
CASSLTLAGGAGELFF | once | TRBV7-9
CASSGTAGSVTQYF | few | TRBV2
CAIRRAREANTEAFF | . | TRBV10-3
CSAWDSFPTDTQYF | . | TRBV20-1
CASRLAGDPNEQYF | . | TRBV7-9
CASSYRSFGYNEQFF | medium-sized | TRBV6-5
CSAKTSGFYEQYF | . | TRBV20-1
CASSNSGGAFYEQYF | . | TRBV6-2/TRBV6-3
CASSGDSDEQYF | few | TRBV5-1